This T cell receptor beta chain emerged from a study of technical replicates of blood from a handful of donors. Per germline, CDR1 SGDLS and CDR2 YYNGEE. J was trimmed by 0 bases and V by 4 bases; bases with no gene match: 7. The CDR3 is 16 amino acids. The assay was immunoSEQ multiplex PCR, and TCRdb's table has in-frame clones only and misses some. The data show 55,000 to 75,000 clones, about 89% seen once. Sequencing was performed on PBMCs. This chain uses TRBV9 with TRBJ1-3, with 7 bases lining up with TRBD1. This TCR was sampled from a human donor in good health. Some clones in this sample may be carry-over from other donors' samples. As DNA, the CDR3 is TGTGCCAGCAGCTCCCGGGACAGTTACTCTGGAAACACCATATATTTT. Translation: CASSSRDSYSGNTIYF.